Sequencing of this T cell receptor beta chain was carried out in a study of cytomegalovirus exposure and HLA in healthy donors. The study ran its PCR with 60 Vbeta and 13 Jbeta primers. Only in-frame clones appear in the TCRdb table, and some are missing; sequencing was by immunoSEQ multiplex PCR. The data contain tens of thousands of clones, around 80% of them singletons. Concerning this clone itself: Its antigen is not known.

Germline V gives CDR1 SGHNT, CDR2 YYREEE (reference sequence). V was pared by 5 bases and J by 8 bases, with 19 bases between. This CDR3 is built from 15 residues. Whole-study results and caveats: Most TCR sequences were seen very rarely across donors, but some public TCRs occurred in many.

V and J are TRBV5-4 and TRBJ1-4; D is possibly TRBD1 (6 bases). The sequence was obtained from a male donor in good health and CMV-seronegative. The sequenced sample consisted of PBMCs. CDR3 residues: CASSGGGAQGEKLFF. The CDR3 DNA sequence: TGTGCCAGCAGTGGGGGGGGCGCGCAGGGGGAAAAACTGTTTTTT. Looking up the rest from reference TRBV5-4 and TRBJ1-4 gives the full variable domain: ETGVTQSPTHLIKTRGQQVTLRCSSQSGHNTVSWYQQALGQGPQFIFQYYREEENGRGNFPPRFSGLQFPNYSSELNVNALELDDSALYLCASSGGGAQGEKLFFGSGTQLSVL.